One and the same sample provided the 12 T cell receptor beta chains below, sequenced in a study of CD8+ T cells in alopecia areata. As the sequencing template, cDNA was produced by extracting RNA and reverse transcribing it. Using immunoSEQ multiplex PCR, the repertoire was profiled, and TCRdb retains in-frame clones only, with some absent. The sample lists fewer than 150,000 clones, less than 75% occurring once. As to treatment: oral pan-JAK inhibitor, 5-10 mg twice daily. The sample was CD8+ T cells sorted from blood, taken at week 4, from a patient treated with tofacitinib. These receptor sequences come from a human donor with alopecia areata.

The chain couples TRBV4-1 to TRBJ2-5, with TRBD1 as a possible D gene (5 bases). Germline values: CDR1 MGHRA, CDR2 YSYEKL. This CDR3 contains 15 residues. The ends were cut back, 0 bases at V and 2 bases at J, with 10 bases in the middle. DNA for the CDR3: TGCGCCAGCAGCCAAGAGGGGCGTACTCAAGAGACCCAGTACTTC. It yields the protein CASSQEGRTQETQYF.

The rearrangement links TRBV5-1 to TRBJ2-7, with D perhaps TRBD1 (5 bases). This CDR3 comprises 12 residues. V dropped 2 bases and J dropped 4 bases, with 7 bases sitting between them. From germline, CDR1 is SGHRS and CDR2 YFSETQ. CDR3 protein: CASSFPGYEQYF. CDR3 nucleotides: TGCGCCAGCAGCTTTCCAGGGTACGAGCAGTACTTC.

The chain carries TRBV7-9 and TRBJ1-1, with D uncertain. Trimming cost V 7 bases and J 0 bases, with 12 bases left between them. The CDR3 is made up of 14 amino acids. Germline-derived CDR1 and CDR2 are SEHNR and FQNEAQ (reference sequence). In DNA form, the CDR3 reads TGTGCCAGCACTCCGGTCCAGGTGAACACTGAAGCTTTCTTT. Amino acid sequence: CASTPVQVNTEAFF. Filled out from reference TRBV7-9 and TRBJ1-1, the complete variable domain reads DTGVSQNPRHKITKRGQNVTFRCDPISEHNRLYWYRQTLGQGPEFLTYFQNEAQLEKSRLLSDRFSAERPKGSFSTLEIQRTEQGDSAMYLCASTPVQVNTEAFFGQGTRLTVV.

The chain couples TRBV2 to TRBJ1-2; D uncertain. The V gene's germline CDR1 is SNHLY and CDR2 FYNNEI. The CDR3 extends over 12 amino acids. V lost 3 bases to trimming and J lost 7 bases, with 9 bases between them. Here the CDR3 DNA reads TGTGCCAGCAGTGACGGGGAAGCTGGCTACACCTTC. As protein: CASSDGEAGYTF.

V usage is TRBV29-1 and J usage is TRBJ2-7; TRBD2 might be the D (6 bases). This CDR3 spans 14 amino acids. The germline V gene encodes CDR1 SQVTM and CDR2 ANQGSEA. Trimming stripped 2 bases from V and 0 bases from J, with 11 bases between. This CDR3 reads CSVERRGASYEQYF. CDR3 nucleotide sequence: TGCAGCGTTGAACGGCGGGGAGCCTCCTACGAGCAGTACTTC.

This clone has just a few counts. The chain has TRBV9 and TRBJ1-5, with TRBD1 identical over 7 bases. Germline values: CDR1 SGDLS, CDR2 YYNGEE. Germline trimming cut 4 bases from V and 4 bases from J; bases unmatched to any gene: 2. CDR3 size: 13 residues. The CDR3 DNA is TGTGCCAGCAGCTCAGGGGGGAATCAGCCCCAGCATTTT. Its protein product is CASSSGGNQPQHF.

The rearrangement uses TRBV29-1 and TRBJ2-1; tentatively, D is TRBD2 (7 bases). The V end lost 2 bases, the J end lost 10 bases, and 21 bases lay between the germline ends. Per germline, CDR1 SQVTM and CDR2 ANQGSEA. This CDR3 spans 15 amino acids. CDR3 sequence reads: CSVEPRGGPGVEQFF. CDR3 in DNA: TGCAGCGTTGAACCTAGGGGGGGGCCCGGCGTCGAGCAGTTCTTC.

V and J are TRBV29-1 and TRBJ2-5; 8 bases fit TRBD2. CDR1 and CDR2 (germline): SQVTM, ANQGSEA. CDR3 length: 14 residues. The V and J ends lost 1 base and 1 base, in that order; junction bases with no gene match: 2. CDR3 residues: CSVEAGGPQETQYF. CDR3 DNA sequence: TGCAGCGTTGAAGCGGGGGGGCCCCAAGAGACCCAGTACTTC. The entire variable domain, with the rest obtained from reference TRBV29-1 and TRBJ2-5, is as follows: SAVISQKPSRDICQRGTSLTIQCQVDSQVTMMFWYRQQPGQSLTLIATANQGSEATYESGFVIDKFPISRPNLTFSTLTVSNMSPEDSSIYLCSVEAGGPQETQYFGPGTRLLVL.

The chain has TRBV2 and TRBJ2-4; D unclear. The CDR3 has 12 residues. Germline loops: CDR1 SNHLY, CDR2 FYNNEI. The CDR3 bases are TGTGCAGGGCTGAGTTCCAAAAACATTCAGTACTTC. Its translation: CAGLSSKNIQYF.

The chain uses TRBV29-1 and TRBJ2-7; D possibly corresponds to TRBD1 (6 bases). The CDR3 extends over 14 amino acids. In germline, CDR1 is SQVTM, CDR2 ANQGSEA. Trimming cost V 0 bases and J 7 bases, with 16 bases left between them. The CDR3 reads CSVEDRTVLGEQYF. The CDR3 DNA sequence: TGCAGCGTTGAAGATCGGACAGTCCTCGGTGAGCAGTACTTC.

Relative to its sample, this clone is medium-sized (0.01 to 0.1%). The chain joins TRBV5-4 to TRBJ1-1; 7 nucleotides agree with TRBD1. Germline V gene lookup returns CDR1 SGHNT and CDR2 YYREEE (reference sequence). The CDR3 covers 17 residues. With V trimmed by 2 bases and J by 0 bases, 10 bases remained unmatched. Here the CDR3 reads CASSLAGTEYMNTEAFF. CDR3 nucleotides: TGTGCCAGCAGCTTAGCCGGGACAGAATACATGAACACTGAAGCTTTCTTT.

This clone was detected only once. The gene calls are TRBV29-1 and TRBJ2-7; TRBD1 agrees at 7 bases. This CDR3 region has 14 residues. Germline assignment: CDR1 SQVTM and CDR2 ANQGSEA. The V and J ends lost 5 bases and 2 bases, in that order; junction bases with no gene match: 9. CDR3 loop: CSVLSGQETYEQYF. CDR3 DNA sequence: TGCAGCGTTCTATCCGGACAGGAGACCTACGAGCAGTACTTC.